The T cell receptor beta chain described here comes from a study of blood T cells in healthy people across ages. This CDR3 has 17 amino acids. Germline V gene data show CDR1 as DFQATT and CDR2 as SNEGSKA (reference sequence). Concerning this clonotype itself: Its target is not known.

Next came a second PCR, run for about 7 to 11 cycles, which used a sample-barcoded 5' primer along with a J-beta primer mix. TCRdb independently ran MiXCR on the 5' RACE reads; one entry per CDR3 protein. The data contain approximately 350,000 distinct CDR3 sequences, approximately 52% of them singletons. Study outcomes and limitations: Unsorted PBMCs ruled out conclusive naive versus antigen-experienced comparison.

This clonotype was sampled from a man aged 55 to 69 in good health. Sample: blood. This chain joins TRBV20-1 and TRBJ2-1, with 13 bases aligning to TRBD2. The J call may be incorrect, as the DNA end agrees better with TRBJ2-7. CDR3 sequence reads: CSARTSGRIAGYNEQYF. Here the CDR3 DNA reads TGCAGTGCTAGGACTAGCGGGAGGATTGCGGGATACAATGAGCAGTACTTC.